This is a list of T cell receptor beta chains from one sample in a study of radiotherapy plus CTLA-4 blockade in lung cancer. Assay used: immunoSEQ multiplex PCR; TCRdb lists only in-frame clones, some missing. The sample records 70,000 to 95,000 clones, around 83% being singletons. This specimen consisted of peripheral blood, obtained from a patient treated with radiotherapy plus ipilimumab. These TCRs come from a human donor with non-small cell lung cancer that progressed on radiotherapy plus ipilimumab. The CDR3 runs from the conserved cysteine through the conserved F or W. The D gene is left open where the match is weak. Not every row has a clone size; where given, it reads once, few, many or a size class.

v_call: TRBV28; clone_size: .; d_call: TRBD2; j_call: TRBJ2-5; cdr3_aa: CASSLWASGGPETQYF; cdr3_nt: TGTGCCAGCAGTTTATGGGCTAGCGGGGGGCCAGAGACCCAGTACTTC
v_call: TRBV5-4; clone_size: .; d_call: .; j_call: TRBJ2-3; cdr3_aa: CASSMPRTDTQYF; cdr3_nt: TGTGCCAGCAGCATGCCCCGCACAGATACGCAGTATTTT
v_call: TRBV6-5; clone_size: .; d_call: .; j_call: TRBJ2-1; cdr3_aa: CASSYLDPSNEQFF; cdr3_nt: TGTGCCAGCAGTTACCTGGACCCTTCCAATGAGCAGTTCTTC
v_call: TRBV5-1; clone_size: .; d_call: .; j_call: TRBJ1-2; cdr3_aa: CASSLDGLGGYTF; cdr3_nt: TGCGCCAGCAGCTTGGACGGCTTGGGGGGCTACACCTTC
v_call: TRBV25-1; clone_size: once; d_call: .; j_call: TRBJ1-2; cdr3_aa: CASGRDGLYGYTF; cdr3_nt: TGTGCCAGCGGACGGGACGGCCTCTATGGCTACACCTTC
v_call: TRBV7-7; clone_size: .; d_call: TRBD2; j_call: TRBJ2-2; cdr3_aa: CASSIREGHGELFF; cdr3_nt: TGTGCTAGCAGCATCCGGGAGGGCCACGGGGAGCTGTTTTTT
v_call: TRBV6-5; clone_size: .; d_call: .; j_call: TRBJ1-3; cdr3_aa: CASSRWAGNTIYF; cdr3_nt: TGTGCCAGCAGTCGTTGGGCTGGAAACACCATATATTTT
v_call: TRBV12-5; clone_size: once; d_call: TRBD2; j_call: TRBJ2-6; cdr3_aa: CASGPGLAGGPRVTLSGANVLTF; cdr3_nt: TGTGCTAGTGGTCCAGGACTAGCGGGAGGGCCTAGAGTCACACTCTCTGGGGCCAACGTCCTGACTTTC
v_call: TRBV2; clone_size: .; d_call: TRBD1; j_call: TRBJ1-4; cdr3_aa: CASKPDRGYEKLFF; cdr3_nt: TGTGCCAGCAAGCCGGACAGGGGATATGAAAAACTGTTTTTT
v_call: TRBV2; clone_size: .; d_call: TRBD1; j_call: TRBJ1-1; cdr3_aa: CASRLQGAGNTEAFF; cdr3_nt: TGTGCCAGCAGATTACAGGGGGCGGGGAACACTGAAGCTTTCTTT
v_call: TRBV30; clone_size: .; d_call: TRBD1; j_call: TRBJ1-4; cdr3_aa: CAWREVRTGGIYEKLFF; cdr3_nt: TGTGCCTGGAGGGAAGTAAGGACAGGGGGCATTTATGAAAAACTGTTTTTT
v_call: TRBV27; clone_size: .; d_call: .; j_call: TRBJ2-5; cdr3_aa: CASARGETQYF; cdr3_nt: TGTGCCAGCGCCCGGGGAGAGACCCAGTACTTC
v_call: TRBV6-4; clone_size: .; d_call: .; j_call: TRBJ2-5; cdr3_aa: CASSDELEETQYF; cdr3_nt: TGTGCCAGCAGTGACGAACTAGAGGAGACCCAGTACTTC
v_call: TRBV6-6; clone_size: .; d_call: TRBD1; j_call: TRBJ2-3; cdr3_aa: CASSYGTGGTDTQYF; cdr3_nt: TGTGCCAGCAGTTACGGGACAGGGGGCACAGATACGCAGTATTTT
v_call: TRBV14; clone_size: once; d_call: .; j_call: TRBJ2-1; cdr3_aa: CASSQSSPYNEQFF; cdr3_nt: TGTGCCAGCAGCCAATCTAGCCCCTACAATGAGCAGTTCTTC
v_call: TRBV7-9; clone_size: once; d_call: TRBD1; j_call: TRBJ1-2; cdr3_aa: CASSSHPGGLKDFYGYTF; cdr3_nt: TGTGCCAGCAGTTCTCACCCAGGGGGCCTTAAGGATTTCTATGGCTACACCTTC
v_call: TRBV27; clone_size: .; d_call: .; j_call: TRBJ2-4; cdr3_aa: CASSSGAKNIQYF; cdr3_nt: TGTGCCAGCAGTAGCGGGGCCAAAAACATTCAGTACTTC
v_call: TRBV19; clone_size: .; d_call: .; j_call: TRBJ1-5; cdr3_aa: CASSKSNQPQHF; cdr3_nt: TGTGCCAGTAGCAAAAGCAATCAGCCCCAGCATTTT
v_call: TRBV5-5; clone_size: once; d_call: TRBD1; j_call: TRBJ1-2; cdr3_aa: CASSQGTVYGYTF; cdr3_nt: TGTGCCAGCAGCCAAGGGACAGTCTATGGCTACACCTTC
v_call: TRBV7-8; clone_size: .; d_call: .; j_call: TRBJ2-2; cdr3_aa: CASSLGPGELFF; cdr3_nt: TGTGCCAGCAGCTTAGGGCCGGGGGAGCTGTTTTTT
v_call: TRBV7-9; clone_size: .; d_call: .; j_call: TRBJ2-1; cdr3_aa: CASPTGTYNEQFF; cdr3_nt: TGTGCCAGCCCTACCGGGACATACAATGAGCAGTTCTTC
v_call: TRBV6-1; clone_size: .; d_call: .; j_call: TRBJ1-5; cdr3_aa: CASTRGGPNQPQHF; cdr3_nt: TGTGCCAGCACCCGAGGGGGGCCCAATCAGCCCCAGCATTTT
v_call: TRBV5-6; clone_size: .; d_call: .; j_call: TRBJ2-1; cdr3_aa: CASSLLSVSSQFF; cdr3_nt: TGTGCCAGCAGCTTGCTCTCGGTTAGCTCGCAGTTCTTC
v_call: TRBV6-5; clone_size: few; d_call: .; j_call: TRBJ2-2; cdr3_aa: CASSYTGNTGELFF; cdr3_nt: TGTGCCAGCAGTTACACGGGAAACACCGGGGAGCTGTTTTTT
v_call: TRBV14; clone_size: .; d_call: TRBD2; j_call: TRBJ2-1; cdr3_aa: CASSQDPIAGGVYNEQFF; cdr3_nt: TGTGCCAGCAGCCAAGATCCTATAGCGGGGGGCGTCTACAATGAGCAGTTCTTC
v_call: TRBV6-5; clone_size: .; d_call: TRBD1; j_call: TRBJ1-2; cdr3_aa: CASRRQGGYTF; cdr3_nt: TGTGCCAGCAGAAGACAGGGGGGCTACACCTTC
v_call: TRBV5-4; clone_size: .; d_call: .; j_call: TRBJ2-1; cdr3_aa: CASSSASHNSYNEQFF; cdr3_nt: TGTGCCAGCAGCTCTGCCTCACATAACTCCTACAATGAGCAGTTCTTC
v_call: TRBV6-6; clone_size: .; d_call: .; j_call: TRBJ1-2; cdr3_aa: CATRGGAYGYTF; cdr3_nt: TGTGCCACCCGGGGGGGGGCCTATGGCTACACCTTC
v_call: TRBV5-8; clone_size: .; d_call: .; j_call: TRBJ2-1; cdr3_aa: CASSWRVEQFF; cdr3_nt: TGTGCCAGCAGCTGGAGGGTCGAGCAGTTCTTC
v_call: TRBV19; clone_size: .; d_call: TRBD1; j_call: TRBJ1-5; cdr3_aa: CASTGTGGANQPQHF; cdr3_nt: TGTGCCAGTACCGGGACAGGGGGCGCGAATCAGCCCCAGCATTTT
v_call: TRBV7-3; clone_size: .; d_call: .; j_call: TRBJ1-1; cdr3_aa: CASSLSTGLNTEAFF; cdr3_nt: TGTGCCAGCAGCTTAAGTACAGGGCTGAACACTGAAGCTTTCTTT
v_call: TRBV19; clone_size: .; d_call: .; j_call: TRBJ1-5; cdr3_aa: CASSNNKDRRNQPQHF; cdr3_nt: TGTGCCAGTAGCAACAACAAGGACAGACGCAATCAGCCCCAGCATTTT
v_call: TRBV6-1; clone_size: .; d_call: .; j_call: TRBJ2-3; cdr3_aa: CASTPGRGPDTQYF; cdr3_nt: TGTGCCAGCACCCCTGGTCGAGGGCCGGATACGCAGTATTTT
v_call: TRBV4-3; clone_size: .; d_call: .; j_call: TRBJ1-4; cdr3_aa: CASSRVAVSGKELFF; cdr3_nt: TGCGCCAGCAGCCGAGTTGCCGTTTCTGGGAAGGAACTGTTTTTT